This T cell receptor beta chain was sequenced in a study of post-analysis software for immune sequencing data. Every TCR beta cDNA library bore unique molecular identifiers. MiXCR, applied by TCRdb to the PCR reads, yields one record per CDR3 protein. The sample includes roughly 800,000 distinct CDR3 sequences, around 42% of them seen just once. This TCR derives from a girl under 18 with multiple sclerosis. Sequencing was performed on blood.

CDR3 protein: CASAQTTPYNEQFF. CDR3 in DNA: TGTGCCAGTGCCCAGACTACCCCCTACAATGAGCAGTTCTTC. This chain joins TRBV19 and TRBJ2-1; D might be TRBD2 (5 bases). The CDR3 sequence is 14 residues long. Looked up from germline, CDR1 is LNHDA and CDR2 is SQIVND (reference sequence). V gave up 8 bases and J gave up 2 bases, with 13 bases separating them.